This note documents a single TCR beta chain sequence. Its antigen is not identified. J lost 2 bases, V lost 5 bases, and 7 bases had no gene match. The length of the CDR3 is 14 residues. CDR1 is GTSNPN, CDR2 SVGIG, per germline (reference sequence). This sample stems from a study of cytomegalovirus exposure and HLA in healthy donors. Overall study results and limits: Cytomegalovirus association was listed for 150 or so TCR beta chains. The productive fraction for most TCR beta V segments was about 87% or about 30% in an earlier analysis. What was likely a sequencing artifact was a cluster of highly shared sequence variants. Presence/absence analyses took donor sequencing depth as roughly uniform.

PCR used 60 Vbeta primers and 13 Jbeta primers. Some clones are missing from TCRdb's copy, which holds only in-frame ones; the method was immunoSEQ multiplex PCR. The table lists approximately 69,000 clones, about 74% of them singletons. This sequence joins TRBV30 and TRBJ1-1; the match to TRBD1 covers 8 bases. This TCR was sampled from a woman in her 30s in good health and CMV-seropositive. Sequences were obtained from PBMCs. This chain's CDR3 is CAWYNRGANTEAFF. The CDR3 DNA reads TGTGCCTGGTACAACAGGGGGGCTAACACTGAAGCTTTCTTT.